A selection of T cell receptor beta chains follows, all from one sample in a study of blood T cells in healthy people across ages. TCRdb re-called the 5' RACE reads through MiXCR, storing one row per CDR3 protein. The sample yields more than 1,400,000 distinct CDR3 sequences, 35% to 45% seen once. Source material: blood. The receptor source for this set is a woman younger than 30 in good health. Each CDR3 is given with its conserved first and last residue. D genes are given only for firm matches. Clone size appears in some rows only: once, few, many, or a class for an expanded clone.

J,size,D,V,DNA,CDR3
TRBJ1-6,.,.,TRBV10-1,TGCGCCACCGACAGAGGGTATAATTCACCCCTCCACTTT,CATDRGYNSPLHF
TRBJ2-7,few,TRBD1,TRBV11-2,TGTGCCAGCAGCTGGACCGGGACAGGGGATGGCGAGCAGTACTTC,CASSWTGTGDGEQYF
TRBJ2-3,many,TRBD2,TRBV10-3,TGTGCCATCGGTGGCGGGGGGATGGATACGCAGTATTTT,CAIGGGGMDTQYF
TRBJ1-2,.,.,TRBV20-1,TGCAGTGCTAGAGAGGGGGCAAGTGGCTACACCTTC,CSAREGASGYTF
TRBJ1-1,.,.,TRBV3-1,TGTGCCAGCAGCCAAGCAAAGTTTACTGAAGCTTTCTTT,CASSQAKFTEAFF
TRBJ2-1,.,TRBD2,TRBV11-2,TGTGCCAGCAGCTTATGGGGTAGCGGGGCCTACAATGAGCAGTTCTTC,CASSLWGSGAYNEQFF
TRBJ2-5,.,.,TRBV25-1,TGTGCCAGCAGTGAATTTTTTAACGGGGGGCAGGGGAACAATGAGCAGTACTTC,CASSEFFNGGQGNNEQYF
TRBJ2-3,.,.,TRBV11-1,TGTGCCAGCGGCTTTGGCGGGGGCCGTGGAGATACGCAGTATTTT,CASGFGGGRGDTQYF
TRBJ1-2,.,.,TRBV30,TGTGCCCTAGACAGGAACTATGGCTACACCTTC,CALDRNYGYTF
TRBJ2-3,.,TRBD1,TRBV5-5,TGTGCCAGCAGCTTACGGGACAGCCCCACAGATACGCAGTATTTT,CASSLRDSPTDTQYF
TRBJ2-5,.,TRBD2,TRBV20-1,TGCAGTGCTACGCCGGGACTAGCTGGAGAGACCCAGTACTTC,CSATPGLAGETQYF
TRBJ1-2,.,.,TRBV20-1,TGCAGTGCTTCACAGGGTTCCGAAGTTAACTATGGCTACACCTTC,CSASQGSEVNYGYTF
TRBJ2-1,many,TRBD2,TRBV13,TGTGCCAGCAGCTTCACTAGCGGGAGTTACAATGAGCAGTTCTTC,CASSFTSGSYNEQFF
TRBJ1-2,.,.,TRBV7-9,TGTGCCAGCAGCTTAGCCTACGATGGCTACACCTTC,CASSLAYDGYTF
TRBJ2-5,.,.,TRBV3-1,TGTGCCAGCAGCCCTGCCGCGGCCCAAGAGACCCAGTACTTC,CASSPAAAQETQYF
TRBJ2-5,.,.,TRBV10-3,TGTGCCATCAGTGACGTGGGACTTTCCCAAGAGACCCAGTACTTC,CAISDVGLSQETQYF
TRBJ2-7,.,.,TRBV11-2,TGTGCCAGCAGCTTCATTAGCTCCACCTACGAGCAGTACTTC,CASSFISSTYEQYF
TRBJ2-3,.,TRBD2,TRBV6-5,TGTGCCAGCAGTTACGCCGGGGGAGGGGGCACAGATACGCAGTATTTT,CASSYAGGGGTDTQYF
TRBJ2-3,few,.,TRBV27,TGTGCCAGCAACCCTATCGGCCACACAGATACGCAGTATTTT,CASNPIGHTDTQYF
TRBJ2-4,.,.,TRBV27,TGTGCCAGCTCCAGGTCCGGGATGCAGTACTTC,CASSRSGMQYF
TRBJ1-1,.,.,TRBV20-1,TGCAGTGCCCCGGGACCCCAGGGCACTGAAGCTTTCTTT,CSAPGPQGTEAFF
TRBJ1-5,few,TRBD1,TRBV27,TGTGCCAGCAGTTTCGACAGGGGAGGGGGTCAGCCCCAGCATTTT,CASSFDRGGGQPQHF
TRBJ2-2,few,TRBD1,TRBV5-1,TGCGCCAGCAGCCCCAGGACAGGGGACACCGGGGAGCTGTTTTTT,CASSPRTGDTGELFF
TRBJ2-2,.,.,TRBV6-2/TRBV6-3,TGTGCCAGCAGTTACTCGACCTTTAGCGGGGAGCTGTTTTTT,CASSYSTFSGELFF
TRBJ2-3,.,.,TRBV9,TGTGCCAGCAGGGCCGGGACATTAGGTACAGATACGCAGTATTTT,CASRAGTLGTDTQYF
TRBJ2-5,.,TRBD2,TRBV10-3,TGTGCCATCAGTGAGTCCCCGAGACGAGCGGGAGAAGAGACCCAGTACTTC,CAISESPRRAGEETQYF
TRBJ2-3,.,TRBD2,TRBV3-1,TGTGCCAGCAGCCCCCCTAGCGGGAGGGCTAGCACAGATACGCAGTATTTT,CASSPPSGRASTDTQYF
TRBJ2-1,.,TRBD2,TRBV6-2/TRBV6-3,TGTGCCAGCCGAAGAACCGGGACTAGCGGGGTCCCCCGGGGGGGTTACAATGAGCAGTTCTTC,CASRRTGTSGVPRGGYNEQFF
TRBJ2-2,.,TRBD2,TRBV7-6,TGTGCCAGCAGCTTAGGACTAGCGGGAGCTACGAACACCGGGGAGCTGTTTTTT,CASSLGLAGATNTGELFF
TRBJ2-3,.,TRBD1,TRBV12-5,TGTGCTAGTGGGCGACAGGGGGCGGATACGCAGTATTTT,CASGRQGADTQYF
TRBJ1-2,few,.,TRBV12-5,TGTGCTAGTGGGCTCTGGCCGGGCTACACCTTC,CASGLWPGYTF
TRBJ2-4,.,.,TRBV12-3/TRBV12-4,TGTGCCAGCTCCCTACACCGCCAAAACATTCAGTACTTC,CASSLHRQNIQYF
TRBJ1-2,.,.,TRBV20-1,TGCAGTGCTCCCCAGTCCGACAGGAGAGCCGACTATGGGGGCTACACCTTC,CSAPQSDRRADYGGYTF
TRBJ1-3,.,TRBD1,TRBV5-6,TGCGCCAGCAGCCCGGACAGGGGGTCCTCTGGAAACACCATATATTTT,CASSPDRGSSGNTIYF
TRBJ1-5,.,.,TRBV2,TGTGCCAGCAGTGAAGCCCTGGTTGTTCAGCCCCAGCATTTT,CASSEALVVQPQHF
TRBJ2-3,.,TRBD2,TRBV15,TGTGCCACCAGCTTTGGGGGGGGGATTCCTACTACGCAGTATTTT,CATSFGGGIPTTQYF
TRBJ2-7,.,.,TRBV2,TGTGCCAGCAGGACGTTCGTCTCCTACGAGCAGTACTTC,CASRTFVSYEQYF
TRBJ2-3,few,.,TRBV20-1,TGCAGCCCGGCCGACTCATCCACAGATACGCAGTATTTT,CSPADSSTDTQYF